The clone carrying this TCR beta chain appeared a single time. The sample comes from a study of blood T cell repertoires in COVID-19. Background on the study: Material from acute and convalescent COVID-19 was sourced from the United States, Italy and Spain. PBMCs, B-cell-depleted T cells, or T cells were the source of the cDNA or gDNA that made up the material.

In the original processing: Amplification from reference gene primers served as the basis for estimated nucleated cell counts. The repertoire was sequenced with immunoSEQ multiplex PCR; TCRdb's copy has only in-frame clones and lacks some. V and J calls and clone size are given by that table; D and trimming were obtained from the DNA. Of about 160,000 clones in the sample, roughly 93% are singletons; the top ten hold roughly 4.8%. The CDR3 is 14 amino acids. Germline V CDR1 and CDR2: SGHRS, YFSETQ. With V trimmed by 3 bases and J by 1 base, 3 bases remained unmatched. The rearrangement joins TRBV5-1 to TRBJ1-1; 7 positions agree with TRBD1. The sequenced sample was peripheral blood. The clonotype comes from a woman aged 45 to 65 with acute or convalescent COVID-19. The CDR3 DNA follows: TGCGCCAGCAGCTCCCGACAGGGGAACACTGAAGCTTTCTTT. Translation: CASSSRQGNTEAFF.